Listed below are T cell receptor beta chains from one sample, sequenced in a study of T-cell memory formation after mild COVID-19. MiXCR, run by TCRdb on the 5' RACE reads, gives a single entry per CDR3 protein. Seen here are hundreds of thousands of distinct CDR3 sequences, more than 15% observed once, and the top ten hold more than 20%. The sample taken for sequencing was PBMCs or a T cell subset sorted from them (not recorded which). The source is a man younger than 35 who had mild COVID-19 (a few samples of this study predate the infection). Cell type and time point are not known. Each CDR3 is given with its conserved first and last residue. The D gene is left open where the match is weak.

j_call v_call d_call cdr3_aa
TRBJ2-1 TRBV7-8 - CASSIGGPTYNEQFF
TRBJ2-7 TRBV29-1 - CSVEDTGYYEQYF
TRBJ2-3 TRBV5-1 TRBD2 CASREGDTQYF
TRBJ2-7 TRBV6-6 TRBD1 CASSWVRDRRSYEQYF
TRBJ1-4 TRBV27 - CASSTEPGRLNEKLFF
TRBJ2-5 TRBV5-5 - CASSFVGGGVLETQYF
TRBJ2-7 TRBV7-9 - CASSTGGYEQYF
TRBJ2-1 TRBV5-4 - CASSLGATGMAF
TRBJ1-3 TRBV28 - CASSLGGASGNTIYF
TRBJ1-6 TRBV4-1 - CASSQVPIVPNSPLHF
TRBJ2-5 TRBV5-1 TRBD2 CASSPTPASGQETQYF
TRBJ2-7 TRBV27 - CASSAKYEQYF
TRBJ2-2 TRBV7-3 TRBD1 CASSSGQGRGELFF
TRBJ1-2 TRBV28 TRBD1 CASGGGQGIYGYTF
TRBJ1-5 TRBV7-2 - CASSLGQAGNQPQHF
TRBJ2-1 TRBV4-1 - CASSQGYEQFF
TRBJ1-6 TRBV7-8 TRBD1 CASSLGQGAYNSPLHF
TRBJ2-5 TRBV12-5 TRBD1 CASGLLTGAQETQYF
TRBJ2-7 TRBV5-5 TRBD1 CASSLGWRQGTYEQYF
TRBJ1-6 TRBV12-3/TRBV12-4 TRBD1 CASNLDRGHSPLHF
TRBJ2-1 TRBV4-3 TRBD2 CASSQDRGAYNEQFF
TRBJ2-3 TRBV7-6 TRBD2 CASSPRQGGTSFADTQYF
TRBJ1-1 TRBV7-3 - CASSPTKNTEAFF
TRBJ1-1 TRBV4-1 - CASSQGTVARTEAFF
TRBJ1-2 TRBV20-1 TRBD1 CSAGDSLKGYTF
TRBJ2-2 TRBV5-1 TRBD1 CASSLDRGLNTGELFF
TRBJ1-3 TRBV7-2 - CASSTTAVWDTIYF
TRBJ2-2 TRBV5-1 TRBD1 CASSSATGGAFQTGELFF
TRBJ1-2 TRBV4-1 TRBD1 CASHGTGGLARGYTF
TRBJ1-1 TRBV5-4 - CASSLGSRTDGTEAFF
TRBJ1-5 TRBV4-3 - CASSQLIHQPQHF
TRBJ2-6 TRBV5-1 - CASSSRFGSGANVLTF
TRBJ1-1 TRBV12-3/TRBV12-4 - CASSLWDTEAFF
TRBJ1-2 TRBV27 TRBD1 CASRTGTGPGNGYTF